Below are 20 T cell receptor beta chains sequenced from a single sample in a study of beta chain features in type 1 diabetes (dated by TCRdb to 2016 to 2019). The antigens for these receptors are not known. The protocol used for the library was the immunoSEQ multiplex PCR assay. All of the isolated RNA was reverse transcribed with the High Capacity cDNA Reverse Transcription Kit, so expressed TCRB transcripts were sequenced. TCRdb obtained this table from immuneACCESS and retained in-frame rearrangements with V and J assigned. These tables miss some clones; where compared with another copy, unresolved V genes account for less than half of the shortfall, and the remainder is unexplained. The sample profile shows approximately 360,000 clones; roughly 12% of them were found once. The leading ten clones occupy 0.008% to 0.011% of the sample. What the authors observed across the whole study: Type 1 diabetes patients showed a moderate but significant shortening of TCRB CDR3 length in all four CD4+ subsets.

The sample comprised naive CD4+ T cells from blood. The label giving this sample's cell subset or site can be read as: true naive CD4+ T cells. All receptors derive from a woman aged 18-35 years with type 1 diabetes.

This clone was detected only a few times. The V call is TRBV7-2, the J call TRBJ1-5; D unclear. The germline V and J ends were trimmed by 1 base and 3 bases, with 10 bases remaining between them. The germline gives CDR1 SGHTA, CDR2 FQGNSA. The CDR3 has 15 residues. Written as DNA, the CDR3 is TGTGCCAGCAGCTTAGGGCTGCGGTCCAATCAGCCCCAGCATTTT. It codes for CASSLGLRSNQPQHF.

This clone was recorded a few times. The J gene is TRBJ2-7, the V gene TRBV29-1; 13 nucleotides agree with TRBD2. After removal of 1 base from V and 0 bases from J, the junction contained 3 bases not matched to a gene. Germline V lookup: CDR1 SQVTM, CDR2 ANQGSEA. This CDR3 spans 16 amino acids. The CDR3 reads CSVEGGLAGYSYEQYF. CDR3 nucleotides: TGCAGCGTTGAAGGGGGACTAGCGGGGTACTCCTACGAGCAGTACTTC.

Turning to this clone: The sample has other DNA sequences that encode this CDR3 too. The chain recombines TRBV7-2 with TRBJ1-5; the D is unclear. V lost 5 bases and J 0 bases, leaving 5 bases between the germline ends. The V gene's germline CDR1 is SGHTA and CDR2 FQGNSA. The CDR3 is made up of 13 amino acids. The CDR3 reads CASSRGSNQPQHF. The CDR3 coding sequence is TGTGCCAGCAGCCGGGGTAGCAATCAGCCCCAGCATTTT.

This clone was found a few times. This chain connects TRBV19 to TRBJ1-5; D is ambiguous. Germline V CDR1 and CDR2: LNHDA, SQIVND (reference sequence). The V gene lost 9 bases and the J gene lost 5 bases, with 17 bases spanning the gap. The CDR3 spans 14 residues. CDR3 DNA: TGTGCCAGCGTCAAGGATCCGCGGGATCAGCCCCAGCATTTT. Amino acid sequence: CASVKDPRDQPQHF.

The chain uses TRBV7-3 and TRBJ2-3; D may be TRBD2 (7 bases). Germline assignment: CDR1 SGHTA and CDR2 FQGTGA. This CDR3 has 16 residues. V lost 3 bases and J lost 3, with 16 bases in between. DNA for the CDR3: TGTGCCAGCAGCTTGGGCTTGAGGGGGGGGACAGATACGCAGTATTTT. Amino acids: CASSLGLRGGTDTQYF.

The V call is TRBV6-5, the J call TRBJ2-7, with no clear D. In germline, CDR1 is MNHEY, CDR2 SVGAGI. This CDR3 is 14 amino acids long. V lost 5 bases, J lost 4 bases, and 15 bases lay in between. This CDR3 is CASSPPLRPYEQYF. CDR3 sequence (DNA): TGTGCCAGCAGTCCCCCCCTCCGTCCGTACGAGCAGTACTTC.

This clone has only a few counts. This CDR3 is CANGQGGLEQYF. The CDR3 DNA reads TGTGCCAACGGACAGGGGGGGCTGGAGCAGTACTTC. The chain combines TRBV6-6 with TRBJ2-7, with TRBD1 identical over 10 bases. The V gene's germline CDR1 is MNHNY and CDR2 SVGAGI (reference sequence). The CDR3 is made up of 12 amino acids. The J segment lost 7 bases and the V segment lost 10 bases, leaving 7 bases of the junction unmatched.

The chain couples TRBV5-1 to TRBJ2-3; maybe TRBD1 (6 bases). V was shortened by 5 bases and J by 4 bases, with 20 bases between the two germline ends. Germline CDR1 reads SGHRS; CDR2 reads YFSETQ. The CDR3 covers 16 residues. The CDR3 DNA follows: TGCGCCAGCAGTCGGAACAGGGAAGTAGGCGCAGATACGCAGTATTTT. Translation: CASSRNREVGADTQYF.

This clone has just a few counts. The rearrangement links TRBV4-1 to TRBJ1-5, with TRBD1 as a possible D gene (6 bases). The V and J ends lost 2 bases and 3 bases respectively, with 23 bases between them. Germline CDR1 and CDR2: MGHRA and YSYEKL. There are 19 residues in the CDR3. CDR3 sequence (DNA): TGCGCCAGCAGCCAACTCCAGGGGTCCCTCTCCTGGCACAATCAGCCCCAGCATTTT. It codes for CASSQLQGSLSWHNQPQHF.

The sample holds a few counts of this clone. The chain uses TRBV9 and TRBJ2-1, with TRBD2 identical over 12 bases. CDR1 is SGDLS and CDR2 is YYNGEE in the germline V gene. V gave up 4 bases and J gave up 5 bases; unmatched junction bases: 4. The CDR3 is 15 amino acids. The CDR3 nucleotides are TGTGCCAGCAGCCCCCGACTAGCGGGAGACAATGAGCAGTTCTTC. It translates to CASSPRLAGDNEQFF.

This rearrangement joins TRBV7-9 to TRBJ2-1, with unresolved D. Germline CDR1 SEHNR, CDR2 FQNEAQ (reference sequence). V lost 4 bases, J lost 4 bases, and 17 bases lay in between. This CDR3 is 16 amino acids long. CDR3 loop: CASSSIRRSAYNEQFF. CDR3 sequence (DNA): TGTGCCAGCAGCTCGATAAGGCGCAGCGCTTACAATGAGCAGTTCTTC.

This clone was recorded a few times. The V call is TRBV12-5, the J call TRBJ2-5; tentative D call: TRBD1 (8 bases). Germline loops: CDR1 LGHNT, CDR2 FRNRAP. The CDR3 extends over 16 amino acids. With 7 bases removed from V and 3 bases from J, the gap between germline ends came to 21 bases. CDR3 DNA sequence: TGTGCTAGTGACCACAACGAACAGGGGGGGGAAGAGACCCAGTACTTC. Amino acids: CASDHNEQGGEETQYF.

The V call is TRBV27, the J call TRBJ2-7; D remains ambiguous. V lost 5 bases and J lost 3, with 8 bases in between. CDR1 MNHEY and CDR2 SMNVEV come from the germline V gene (reference sequence). CDR3 length equals 12 residues. CDR3 sequence reads: CASSRTSYEQYF. The CDR3 DNA reads TGTGCCAGCAGTCGTACGAGCTACGAGCAGTACTTC.

CDR3 sequence reads: CASSESIATNSPLHF. The CDR3 DNA is TGTGCCAGCAGTGAATCGATAGCGACGAATTCACCCCTCCACTTT. The J gene is TRBJ1-6, the V gene TRBV25-1; no firm D call. This CDR3 is 15 amino acids long. Trimming stripped 1 base from V and 7 bases from J, with 11 bases between. Germline CDR1 and CDR2: MGHDK and SYGVNS.

This rearrangement joins TRBV28 to TRBJ2-6, with D perhaps matching TRBD1 (6 bases). The germline gives CDR1 MDHEN, CDR2 SYDVKM. Trimming shortened V by 5 bases and J by 3 bases, and 14 bases separated the two germline ends. This CDR3 comprises 16 residues. The CDR3 loop reads CASSIPGAFGANVLTF. The DNA for the CDR3 is TGTGCCAGCAGTATACCAGGGGCTTTTGGGGCCAACGTCCTGACTTTC.

The J gene is TRBJ1-1, the V gene TRBV5-1, with TRBD1 identical over 11 bases. V dropped 3 bases and J dropped 5; count of bases not matched to a gene: 6. The germline V gene has CDR1 SGHRS and CDR2 YFSETQ. CDR3 length equals 15 residues. The CDR3 sequence is CASSSSRDRGTEAFF. CDR3 nucleotides: TGCGCCAGCAGCTCCTCCCGGGACAGGGGGACTGAAGCTTTCTTT.

J is TRBJ2-1 and V is TRBV15; D remains ambiguous. CDR3 length equals 16 residues. The germline V gene encodes CDR1 LNHNV and CDR2 YYDKDF (reference sequence). Deletions cut 3 bases from V and 1 base from J, with 13 bases between. The CDR3 DNA sequence: TGTGCCACCAGCAGGAGATCGCCTGTTTCCTACAATGAGCAGTTCTTC. Translating gives CATSRRSPVSYNEQFF.

This clone was seen more than once but under ten times. The chain links TRBV14 to TRBJ2-1, with 10 bases that match TRBD2. CDR1 is SGHDN and CDR2 is FVKESK in the germline V gene. Trimming at V came to 3 bases and at J to 6 bases, leaving 5 bases not matched to a gene. The CDR3 is made up of 15 amino acids. The CDR3 coding sequence is TGTGCCAGCAGCCACGTAGCGGGAGGTTTCAATGAGCAGTTCTTC. Translation gives CASSHVAGGFNEQFF. Together with reference TRBV14 and TRBJ2-1, the CDR3 gives the full variable domain: EAGVTQFPSHSVIEKGQTVTLRCDPISGHDNLYWYRRVMGKEIKFLLHFVKESKQDESGMPNNRFLAERTGGTYSTLKVQPAELEDSGVYFCASSHVAGGFNEQFFGPGTRLTVL.

V and J are TRBV21-1 and TRBJ1-2; TRBD1 was called by the table and not checked on the DNA. TRBV21-1 counts as a pseudogene. CDR3 length equals 14 residues. The DNA for the CDR3 is TGTGCCAGCAGCAACCAGGTAGAGCACTATGGCTACACCTTC. Translation: CASSNQVEHYGYTF.

The chain carries TRBV7-2 and TRBJ1-2, with a possible D match to TRBD1 (5 bases). CDR1 and CDR2 from the germline V gene are SGHTA and FQGNSA. Trimming left V 6 bases short and J 5 bases short, with 16 bases between. The CDR3 consists of 14 residues. The CDR3 sequence is CASRVGQQLYGYTF. In nucleotides, the CDR3 is TGTGCCAGCAGAGTGGGGCAGCAACTTTATGGCTACACCTTC.